The present entry profiles one TCR beta chain with its context. The target of this receptor is not known. No quality values exist for individual bases; no much larger clone is one base distant. Sequencing of the TRB variable region was done with the immunoSEQ hsTCRB v3.0 assay at survey level resolution. A depth of about 40,000-50,000 T-cell genomes per sample was targeted for TRB sequencing. An Illumina MiSeq with a v3 150-cycle kit was used to sequence the pooled TRB libraries. On the study's bioinformatics: Analysis of repertoires was carried out in R inside a reproducible Nextflow workflow spanning QC, data transformation and analysis. LymphoSeq2, an R package for exploring AIRR-Seq data, was used to implement the custom analyses. A few samples that produced fewer than 5000 total TRB sequences were removed, so 150 to 200 HIV repertoires were analyzed. Of the roughly 180 retained HIV repertoires, 55 to 60 were collected before and approximately 130 after ART initiation. Repertoires were downsampled to 5000 TRB nucleotide sequences, with summary statistics averaged over 100 downsampling iterations. Only TRB sequences with CDR3 regions of at least seven amino acids were retained for analysis. Diversity was assessed using a clonality score derived from Shannon entropy and using the Gini coefficient. Repertoire networks linked the top 5000 CDR3 amino acid sequences whenever two sequences differed by an edit distance of one. For TRB CDR3 amino acid sequences, antigen specificity groups and MHC restriction were predicted with GLIPH2. To flag known CMV, EBV, HIV or tissue antigen associations, CDR3 amino acid sequences were matched against VDJdb and McPAS-TCR. Pre-ART, post-ART and control groups were compared with Wilcoxon signed-rank tests and Holm-Bonferroni correction. As stored in TCRdb, this immuneACCESS dataset retains in-frame rearrangements with V and J assigned. A fraction of the clones does not appear; measured against another copy, unresolved V genes explain less than half of the discrepancy, and the remainder lacks a known reason. D and trimming come from the DNA, and the V and J calls and clone size come from that table. The sample profile shows 14,000 or so clones; nearly 90% of them were found once. Clones ranked in the top ten supply 11% of the sample.

V ends up 5 bases short and J 4 bases short, with an unmatched junction base count of 11. From the cysteine through the phenylalanine, the CDR3 covers 16 amino acids. The kept DNA is CDR3 alone, 48 bases in frame from the first base. Per the germline V gene, SGHVS is the CDR1 and FQNEAQ is the CDR2. Inclusion was restricted to participants for whom at least one PBMC sample before ART initiation and at least two post-ART samples were available. All participants with HIV were treated in the United States of America. Cryopreserved samples of about 0.95-11 million PBMC were thawed and washed before DNA extraction. At the time of the earliest PBMC sample, participants with HIV were aged between roughly 23 and 60 years. Each participant contributed PBMC samples from 1-4 timepoints before ART initiation and 2-8 timepoints after ART initiation, with a median of 7 samples. For every participant, serial HIV viral load, CD4+ T-cell count, ART history and demographic data were obtained. Genomic DNA was extracted from unsorted PBMC with a Qiagen kit on a QIAcube, with processing performed in batches of 12 samples.

The data stem from a study of long-term antiretroviral therapy in people with HIV (dated by TCRdb to 2021 to 2024). Regarding the study in general: The earliest samples were collected approximately a decade before the 2015 WHO recommendation for immediate ART, a period when ART was typically delayed until CD4 counts fell. A total of some 210 cryopreserved PBMC samples were contributed to the cohort by 30 adults with confirmed HIV infection, with samples collected serially over a mean of around 6 years (range 1-12). Among the 30 to 35 participants with HIV, eleven were female. Test extractions of a monoclonal T-cell line alongside a few dozen polyclonal samples showed no cross-contamination during QIAcube processing. This retrospective serial study examined whether starting ART and sustained HIV suppression were associated with changes in the composition and diversity of the TRB repertoire in peripheral blood. What the study reported, not specific to this receptor: ART initiation was associated with a significant increase in TRB diversity, but diversity stayed significantly below transplant donor controls even after long-term ART. Because pre-ART samples had limited cell numbers, unsorted PBMC were profiled rather than sorted CD4+ and CD8+ T cells. HIV repertoires had narrower CDR3 length ranges than controls, and the network structure suggested an antigen-experienced repertoire that shifted only slightly toward naive after ART. The samples were dated from about 2004 to 2017, and the ART regimens that were used may be less effective than current ART regimens. Expanded TRB clones identified before ART initiation dominated the repertoire across all time points, though the dominance fluctuated and decreased in many PLHIV after ART. Because PBMC availability was limited, only the TCR beta chain was sequenced, with no alpha chain pairing. No data were available on ART adherence, viral resistance or therapy changes, limiting inferences about post-ART repertoire changes.

The origin of this receptor is a man in his forties with HIV. Sequenced here: unsorted PBMCs, sampled 6.2 years after starting antiretroviral therapy. This receptor chain uses TRBV7-8 and TRBJ1-3; the central 7 bases match TRBD1. The nucleotide sequence is TGTGCCAGCAGCGTCCGCCAACAGGGGTTGGGAAACACCATATATTTT. This codes for CASSVRQQGLGNTIYF.